The text below deals with one T cell receptor beta chain. The antigen is not known. Trimming took off 3 bases at V and 0 bases at J, with 10 bases between the two ends. Per germline, CDR1 SGDLS and CDR2 YYNGEE. This CDR3 is built from 15 residues. This entry comes from a study of shared clonotypes between healthy human individuals. Looking at the study overall: Each donor had three CD4 naive, three CD4 memory, two CD8 naive and one CD8 memory plate.

The study's findings and limits: Clonotypes not shared had lower generation probabilities than those common to all four donors. Rarefaction showed that sequencing of sorted subsets was incomplete (despite large depth).

Evenly divided among several immunoSEQ plates was the genomic DNA of each subset. Some clones are missing from TCRdb's copy, which holds only in-frame ones; the method was immunoSEQ multiplex PCR. The sample records approximately 650,000 clones, 95% to 96% being singletons. It was CD45RO-negative cells, positively selected for CCR7, that made up naive CD8 cells, with terminally differentiated effector memory CD45RA+ cells excluded. The sequencing input was naive CD8+ T cells sorted from blood. The sequence was collected from a young woman in good health. The chain recombines TRBV9 with TRBJ1-5, with a tentative D call TRBD1 (5 bases). CDR3 DNA sequence: TGTGCCAGCAGCGCAGAGGGGTATAGCAATCAGCCCCAGCATTTT. Residues: CASSAEGYSNQPQHF.